These 18 T cell receptor beta chains were all obtained from the same sample, sequenced in a study of blood T cell repertoires in COVID-19. Data came from immunoSEQ multiplex PCR; TCRdb stores just in-frame clones and leaves some out. This table holds 70,000 to 90,000 clones, approximately 86% found once. The source material was peripheral blood. The source is a man aged 55 to 69 with acute or convalescent COVID-19.

The chain couples TRBV28 to TRBJ2-5, with TRBD1 matching over 8 bases. The CDR3 extends over 12 amino acids. Germline CDR1 is MDHEN and CDR2 is SYDVKM. V shed 3 bases, J shed 14 bases, and the junction held 8 bases outside the gene matches. CDR3 loop: CASSLKGTGHYF. The CDR3 DNA follows: TGTGCCAGCAGTTTGAAGGGGACAGGTCACTACTTC.

V usage is TRBV9 and J usage is TRBJ2-2; 7 bases map to TRBD2. V was pared by 4 bases and J by 1 base, with 7 bases of the junction left unmatched. The CDR3 totals 16 residues. Germline V gives CDR1 SGDLS, CDR2 YYNGEE. The CDR3 spells CASSPRVAGNTGELFF. The CDR3 DNA reads as TGTGCCAGCAGCCCTCGAGTAGCGGGGAACACCGGGGAGCTGTTTTTT.

The sample holds one count of this clone. The CDR3 spells CASSEDSSGANVLTF. CDR3 bases: TGTGCCAGCAGTGAGGACAGCTCTGGGGCCAACGTCCTGACTTTC. The rearrangement uses TRBV6-4 and TRBJ2-6, with TRBD1 as a possible D gene (6 bases). This CDR3 has 15 residues. The germline V gene encodes CDR1 MRHNA and CDR2 SNTAGT. V lost 3 bases and J lost 0, with 6 bases in between.

This chain connects TRBV5-6 to TRBJ1-2, with D perhaps TRBD1 (5 bases). V lost 0 bases and J 7 bases, leaving 16 bases between the germline ends. Germline V lookup: CDR1 SGHDT, CDR2 YYEEEE. This CDR3 contains 15 residues. CDR3 residues: CASSLDGRAARGYTF. The CDR3 region has the DNA TGTGCCAGCAGCTTGGATGGCAGGGCGGCTCGTGGCTACACCTTC.

The chain's CDR3 is CASRVSGYEQYF. The DNA for the CDR3 is TGTGCCAGCAGGGTTAGCGGCTACGAGCAGTACTTC. This chain uses TRBV2 with TRBJ2-7; possible D gene TRBD2, 6 bases. CDR1 is SNHLY, CDR2 FYNNEI, per germline. The CDR3 loop spans 12 amino acids. Deletions cut 6 bases from V and 3 bases from J, with 9 bases between.

This rearrangement joins TRBV7-2 to TRBJ2-3, with 12 bases aligning to TRBD1. With V trimmed by 5 bases and J by 8 bases, 8 bases remained unmatched. Germline CDR1 reads SGHTA; CDR2 reads FQGNSA. The CDR3 loop spans 15 amino acids. In DNA form, the CDR3 reads TGTGCCAGCAGCCTGCCGGGACAGGGGGCGGGTACGCAGTATTTT. Amino acids: CASSLPGQGAGTQYF. Complete variable domain (other parts from reference TRBV7-2 and TRBJ2-3): GAGVSQSPSNKVTEKGKDVELRCDPISGHTALYWYRQSLGQGLEFLIYFQGNSAPDKSGLPSDRFSAERTGGSVSTLTIQRTQQEDSAVYLCASSLPGQGAGTQYFGPGTRLTVL.

This chain connects TRBV3-1 (or the pseudogene TRBV3-2) to TRBJ1-5, with unresolved D. The CDR3 runs to 13 residues. CDR1 and CDR2 from the germline V gene are LGHDT and YNNKEL (reference sequence). Trimming stripped 4 bases from V and 3 bases from J, with 7 bases between. CDR3 residues: CASSPDFNQPQHF. The CDR3 DNA reads TGTGCCAGCAGCCCCGACTTCAATCAGCCCCAGCATTTT.

J is TRBJ2-5 and V is TRBV3-1 (or the pseudogene TRBV3-2), with TRBD2 identical over 13 bases. Trimming removed 4 bases from V and 4 bases from J; junction bases left unmatched: 6. CDR1 is LGHDT and CDR2 is YNNKEL in the germline V gene (reference sequence). This CDR3 has 16 amino acids. CDR3: CASSLRLAGGSETQYF. DNA for the CDR3: TGTGCCAGCAGCCTCCGACTAGCGGGAGGATCAGAGACCCAGTACTTC.

This rearrangement joins TRBV11-2 to TRBJ2-7; D unresolved. CDR1 and CDR2 (germline): SGHAT, FQNNGV. The CDR3 has 11 residues. V lost 4 bases and J 3 bases, leaving 4 bases between the germline ends. CDR3 DNA: TGTGCCAGCAGCTCCTACTACGAGCAGTACTTC. Translated, it gives CASSSYYEQYF.

The chain links TRBV4-2 to TRBJ1-1; the match to TRBD1 covers 10 bases. CDR3 length equals 14 residues. Germline CDR1 reads LGHNA; CDR2 reads YNFKEQ. The V segment lost 4 bases and the J segment 4 bases; nucleotides outside the gene matches: 3. CDR3 nucleotides: TGTGCCAGCAGCCGGGACAGGGGCGGCACTGAAGCTTTCTTT. Residues: CASSRDRGGTEAFF.

The chain uses TRBV7-7 and TRBJ2-1; 9 bases are a match to TRBD2. Germline values: CDR1 SSHAT, CDR2 FNYEAQ (reference sequence). The trim removed 5 bases at V and 2 bases at J, leaving 4 bases unmatched. The CDR3 loop spans 15 amino acids. The chain's CDR3 is CASSPRLAAYNEQFF. CDR3 coding DNA: TGTGCCAGCAGCCCTAGACTAGCGGCCTACAATGAGCAGTTCTTC. Together with reference TRBV7-7 and TRBJ2-1, the CDR3 gives the full variable domain: GAGVSQSPRYKVTKRGQDVTLRCDPISSHATLYWYQQALGQGPEFLTYFNYEAQPDKSGLPSDRFSAERPEGSISTLTIQRTEQRDSAMYRCASSPRLAAYNEQFFGPGTRLTVL.

The V call is TRBV6-6, the J call TRBJ2-5; TRBD1 matches 10 bases. The CDR3 is 15 amino acids. Germline assignment: CDR1 MNHNY and CDR2 SVGAGI (reference sequence). Germline trimming cut 4 bases from V and 5 bases from J; bases unmatched to any gene: 7. This chain's CDR3 is CASSFDRGRSETQYF. In nucleotides, the CDR3 is TGTGCCAGCAGTTTCGACAGGGGGCGATCGGAGACCCAGTACTTC.

J is TRBJ2-1 and V is TRBV14; D is ambiguous. There are 13 residues in the CDR3. From germline, CDR1 is SGHDN and CDR2 FVKESK. V was pared by 0 bases and J by 8 bases, with 8 bases between. The CDR3 nucleotides are TGTGCCAGCAGCCAAGAGCTAGACGATGAGCAGTTCTTC. Its protein product is CASSQELDDEQFF.

This chain connects TRBV7-7 to TRBJ2-5; TRBD2 matches 12 bases. V lost 1 base to trimming and J lost 5 bases; unmatched junction nucleotides: 2. The germline V gene has CDR1 SSHAT and CDR2 FNYEAQ (reference sequence). This CDR3 has 15 amino acids. The CDR3 DNA follows: TGTGCCAGCAGCTTAGGACTAGCGGGAGCTGAGACCCAGTACTTC. Its translation: CASSLGLAGAETQYF.

This chain joins TRBV28 and TRBJ1-2, with 7 bases fitting TRBD1. From germline, CDR1 is MDHEN and CDR2 SYDVKM. The CDR3 contains 12 residues. Trimming took 3 bases from V and 13 from J; bases not matched to a gene: 8. In DNA, the CDR3 is TGTGCCAGCAGTTTTTTAAGACAGGGAGTCACCTTC. This gives the protein CASSFLRQGVTF.

The table lists this clone with a count of one. The chain uses TRBV24-1 and TRBJ1-1; 7 positions match TRBD1. Per the germline V gene, CDR1 is KGHDR and CDR2 is SFDVKD. CDR3 length equals 15 residues. Trimming cost V 7 bases and J 2 bases; bases outside gene matches: 9. The CDR3 loop is CATRGPGTENTEAFF. CDR3 nucleotides: TGTGCCACCAGGGGACCTGGGACAGAAAACACTGAAGCTTTCTTT.

V and J are TRBV6-5 and TRBJ1-1, with D uncertain. Per germline, CDR1 MNHEY and CDR2 SVGAGI. CDR3 length: 13 amino acids. The ends were cut back, 8 bases at V and 1 base at J, with 11 bases in the middle. This CDR3 is CASAYTRNTEAFF. In nucleotides, the CDR3 is TGTGCCAGCGCTTACACCCGGAACACTGAAGCTTTCTTT.

V is TRBV6-5 and J is TRBJ1-2; D remains ambiguous. Germline loops: CDR1 MNHEY, CDR2 SVGAGI. V was pared by 2 bases and J by 7 bases, with 8 bases between. The CDR3 extends over 12 amino acids. CDR3 bases: TGTGCCAGCAGTTACGAGTCGGGTGGCTACACCTTC. Protein sequence: CASSYESGGYTF.